This TCR beta chain derives from a study of Graves' ophthalmopathy and Graves' hyperthyroidism. Whole-study results and caveats: Blood was where most expanded thyroid clonotypes above 0.001 frequency also turned up.

CDR3 length: 17 residues. V was shortened by 4 bases and J by 1 base, with 19 bases between the two germline ends. The germline V gene has CDR1 MNHEY and CDR2 SVGEGT. On this clonotype: Its antigen is not identified.

TCR beta CDR3 regions were amplified from RNA transcripts. First-round RT-PCR with HTBI primers preceded a second-round multiplex PCR. TCRdb re-analysed the multiplex PCR reads in MiXCR, keeping a single row per CDR3 protein. Counted here are approximately 150,000 distinct CDR3 sequences, around two fifths occurring once; the ten biggest clones make up nearly 9%. The clonotype comes from a man younger than 40 with Graves' ophthalmopathy. The rearrangement joins TRBV6-2 or TRBV6-3 to TRBJ2-5; perhaps TRBD2 as D (6 bases). The sequencing sample was made of peripheral blood. The CDR3 region is CASSSRRDFDAQETQYF. The CDR3 region has the DNA TGTGCCAGCAGTTCCAGACGGGACTTCGATGCCCAAGAGACCCAGTACTTC.